The 16 T cell receptor beta chains given below trace back to one sample, sequenced in a study of T cells in narcolepsy. TCRdb's table, derived via immunoSEQ multiplex PCR, lists solely in-frame clones and lacks some. The table includes 17,000 or so clones, over 55% detected once. The sample was CD45RA- memory CD8+ T cells from PBMCs. The source of these receptors is a human donor with narcolepsy.

A note on this clone: Other DNA sequences in this specimen translate into the identical CDR3. The chain recombines TRBV7-6 with TRBJ2-2; D is possibly TRBD2 (7 bases). Trimming removed 5 bases at V and 4 bases at J, with 14 bases between. The CDR3 is 15 residues long. CDR1 and CDR2 (germline): SGHVS, FNYEAQ. This chain's CDR3 is CASSLGGPGTGELFF. CDR3 DNA sequence: TGTGCCAGCAGCCTCGGGGGGCCCGGCACCGGGGAGCTGTTTTTT.

This clone was counted once. The chain couples TRBV14 to TRBJ1-2; maybe TRBD1 (5 bases). CDR1 is SGHDN and CDR2 is FVKESK in the germline V gene. The ends were cut back, 1 base at V and 3 bases at J, with 18 bases in the middle. This CDR3 is built from 17 residues. In nucleotides, the CDR3 is TGTGCCAGCAGCCAAGTCGCAGTGGGGCCGGTGGACTATGGCTACACCTTC. Translating it yields CASSQVAVGPVDYGYTF.

V is TRBV2 and J is TRBJ1-6, with D hard to call. The CDR3 sequence is 17 residues long. The V end lost 10 bases, the J end lost 0 bases, and 19 bases lay between the germline ends. Germline CDR1 and CDR2: SNHLY and FYNNEI. The DNA for the CDR3 is TGTGCCACCTGGAGGGAAGGACGAAGCTCCTATAATTCACCCCTCCACTTT. Protein: CATWREGRSSYNSPLHF.

The J gene is TRBJ2-1, the V gene TRBV7-3, with 7 bases identical to TRBD2. This CDR3 has 14 amino acids. Germline trimming cut 2 bases from V and 7 bases from J; bases unmatched to any gene: 5. Looked up from germline, CDR1 is SGHTA and CDR2 is FQGTGA. CDR3 in DNA: TGTGCCAGCAGCTTATCGGGCGGGGGAAATGAGCAGTTCTTC. It specifies CASSLSGGGNEQFF.

The rearrangement uses TRBV9 and TRBJ2-7, with TRBD1 matching over 10 bases. Germline V gene lookup returns CDR1 SGDLS and CDR2 YYNGEE. The V segment lost 0 bases and the J segment 3 bases; nucleotides outside the gene matches: 0. This CDR3 spans 14 amino acids. The CDR3 sequence is CASSVGDRGYEQYF. The CDR3, as DNA: TGTGCCAGCAGCGTAGGGGACAGGGGCTACGAGCAGTACTTC.

The chain uses TRBV27 and TRBJ1-4, with a weak D call TRBD1 (5 bases). This CDR3 is 13 amino acids long. V lost 4 bases and J 8 bases, leaving 11 bases between the germline ends. CDR1 is MNHEY, CDR2 SMNVEV, per germline (reference sequence). The CDR3 loop is CASSSPGVEKLFF. The CDR3 nucleotides are TGTGCCAGCAGTTCACCGGGGGTGGAAAAACTGTTTTTT.

This chain's CDR3 is CASSIQGEGEKLFF. CDR3 in DNA: TGTGCCAGCAGTATACAGGGGGAGGGTGAAAAACTGTTTTTT. This chain joins TRBV25-1 and TRBJ1-4; 8 bases match TRBD1. Germline loops: CDR1 MGHDK, CDR2 SYGVNS. The V and J ends lost 5 bases and 7 bases, in that order; junction bases with no gene match: 6. CDR3 size: 14 residues.

This chain uses TRBV7-8 with TRBJ2-1, with 9 bases identical to TRBD2. V was pared by 5 bases and J by 7 bases, with 9 bases of the junction left unmatched. Germline V gives CDR1 SGHVS, CDR2 FQNEAQ. The CDR3 length is 15 residues. This CDR3 reads CASSPAGGLGNEQFF. DNA for the CDR3: TGTGCCAGCAGCCCAGCGGGGGGTTTGGGAAATGAGCAGTTCTTC.

This rearrangement joins TRBV6-6 to TRBJ2-2; no firm D call. Trimming shortened V by 2 bases and J by 6 bases, and 4 bases separated the two germline ends. This CDR3 contains 12 residues. CDR1 is MNHNY and CDR2 is SVGAGI in the germline V gene (reference sequence). Here the CDR3 DNA reads TGTGCCAGCAGTTACGGGCCCGGGGAGCTGTTTTTT. Its protein product is CASSYGPGELFF.

The chain employs TRBV4-1 and TRBJ2-1, with D perhaps matching TRBD1 (5 bases). The germline V and J ends were trimmed by 3 bases and 0 bases, with 12 bases remaining between them. The length of the CDR3 is 16 residues. Germline values: CDR1 MGHRA, CDR2 YSYEKL. The CDR3 sequence: CASSHEGQGSYNEQFF. CDR3 nucleotides: TGCGCCAGCAGCCACGAAGGGCAGGGCTCCTACAATGAGCAGTTCTTC.

This sequence joins TRBV5-1 and TRBJ2-7; possible D gene TRBD1, 6 bases. Trimming shortened V by 1 base and J by 5 bases, and 7 bases separated the two germline ends. Germline loops: CDR1 SGHRS, CDR2 YFSETQ. The CDR3 is 12 amino acids. CDR3 residues: CASSLKGDEQYF. CDR3 sequence (DNA): TGCGCCAGCAGCTTGAAGGGGGACGAGCAGTACTTC.

This clone was observed a handful of times. V and J are TRBV6-9 and TRBJ1-1; D not certain. Germline V gene data show CDR1 as MNHGY and CDR2 as SVAAGI. The V end lost 3 bases, the J end lost 3 bases, and 14 bases lay between the germline ends. This CDR3 is 15 amino acids long. For the CDR3, the DNA is TGTGCCAGCAGTTACTCGTCTGGGGTTGACACTGAAGCTTTCTTT. Translation gives CASSYSSGVDTEAFF.

This chain uses TRBV13 with TRBJ1-2; D gene ambiguous. The CDR3 consists of 15 residues. Germline V lookup: CDR1 PRHDT, CDR2 FYEKMQ (reference sequence). Trimming cost V 3 bases and J 0 bases, with 11 bases left between them. As DNA, the CDR3 is TGTGCCAGCAGCTTTTCCGCAGGACCTAACTATGGCTACACCTTC. It yields the protein CASSFSAGPNYGYTF.

The chain employs TRBV9 and TRBJ2-1; 13 positions match TRBD2. CDR1 and CDR2 (germline): SGDLS, YYNGEE. This CDR3 region has 15 residues. J gave up 6 bases and V 7 bases, and 7 bases lay outside the gene matches. For the CDR3, the DNA is TGTGCCAGCTCAATCGGACTAGCGGGGGTCAATGAGCAGTTCTTC. Its translation: CASSIGLAGVNEQFF.

This clone was detected only a few times. The rearrangement links TRBV19 to TRBJ2-2; 8 nucleotides agree with TRBD1. The CDR3 extends over 15 amino acids. J was trimmed by 5 bases and V by 5 bases; bases with no gene match: 7. CDR1 LNHDA and CDR2 SQIVND come from the germline V gene (reference sequence). The CDR3 DNA follows: TGTGCCAGTAGTTTGCAGGGGGCGGGTACCGGGGAGCTGTTTTTT. Protein: CASSLQGAGTGELFF.

This chain links TRBV27 with TRBJ2-7; 8 bases match TRBD2. Losses at the gene ends were 6 bases for V and 7 bases for J; bases not matched to a gene: 11. This CDR3 has 14 residues. Germline V CDR1 and CDR2: MNHEY, SMNVEV (reference sequence). As DNA, the CDR3 is TGTGCCAGCAGCACCGGGACTAGGACGGGTGAGCAGTACTTC. Protein sequence: CASSTGTRTGEQYF.